The sequence of this T cell receptor (beta chain) was determined in a study of T cell responses to AZD1222 COVID-19 vaccine. Findings and caveats of the study: The span of vaccine-associated CD4 TCRs extended across spike, with dominance at 160-218 and 743-854. Breadth and depth of Spike-specific TCRs rose after two AZD1222 doses. Seropositive at baseline were only six or seven AZD1222 recipients.

Turning to this clone: Its cognate antigen is unknown.

In germline, CDR1 is MNHNS, CDR2 SASEGT. Deletions cut 2 bases from V and 4 bases from J, with 20 bases between. The CDR3 loop spans 17 amino acids. TCRdb's table, derived via immunoSEQ multiplex PCR, lists solely in-frame clones and lacks some. Across about 140,000 clones, the top ten clones capture over 2% of the sample. The receptor's source is an adult in good health. The sequenced sample consisted of peripheral blood. The chain uses TRBV6-1 and TRBJ1-2; maybe TRBD1 (5 bases). CDR3: CASSERFREPLGYGYTF. The CDR3 coding sequence is TGTGCCAGCAGTGAAAGGTTCAGGGAGCCCTTAGGCTATGGCTACACCTTC.